These T cell receptor beta chains were read from a single sample in a study of T cell responses to AZD1222 COVID-19 vaccine. The method was immunoSEQ multiplex PCR; TCRdb's version includes in-frame clones alone and lacks a portion of them. The sample shows around 130,000 clones, 85% to 95% of them seen only once. Sequencing used peripheral blood, obtained on day 0 of AZD1222 vaccination. These receptors were collected from an adult in good health. Each CDR3 is given with its conserved first and last residue. The D gene is left open where the match is weak. Rows may omit the clone size; those that give it use once, few, many or a size class.

>TRBV3-1/TRBV3-2|-|-|TRBJ2-1
TGTGCCAGCAGCCCCCAAACCCGGACGGAGCAGTTCTTC
CASSPQTRTEQFF
>TRBV14|-|-|TRBJ1-6
TGTGCCAGCAGGGCGGGGTTCGATTCACCCCTCCACTTT
CASRAGFDSPLHF
>TRBV5-1|-|-|TRBJ2-1
TGCGCCAGCAGCTTGGCCGGGCATGGGGTCCCCTACAATGAGCAGTTCTTC
CASSLAGHGVPYNEQFF
>TRBV7-3|-|-|TRBJ2-2
TGTGCCAGCAGCCCTCAGGGGGGGCAGAACACCGGGGAGCTGTTTTTT
CASSPQGGQNTGELFF
>TRBV9|-|-|TRBJ1-3
TGTGCCAGCAGCGTCGGGTCTGGAAACACCATATATTTT
CASSVGSGNTIYF
>TRBV4-1|-|-|TRBJ1-5
TGCGCCAGCAGCCAAGACTGGCGGGATAGCAATCAGCCCCAGCATTTT
CASSQDWRDSNQPQHF
>TRBV19|-|-|TRBJ1-1
TGTGCCAGTATCGGCTTCCACAGGGAGGCGAACACTGAAGCTTTCTTT
CASIGFHREANTEAFF
>TRBV6-5|-|-|TRBJ1-5
TGTGCCAGCAGGCCACAGGGAGGCAATCAGCCCCAGCATTTT
CASRPQGGNQPQHF
>TRBV9|-|-|TRBJ1-2
TGTGCCAGCAGCACCCGACAGGCCTATGGCTACACCTTC
CASSTRQAYGYTF
>TRBV6-2/TRBV6-3|-|-|TRBJ2-3
TGTGCCAGCAGCTCGGAGGGCTTGACAGATACGCAGTATTTT
CASSSEGLTDTQYF
>TRBV7-2|-|TRBD2|TRBJ2-1
TGTGCCAGCAGCCCCGGGACTAGATCCTACAATGAGCAGTTCTTC
CASSPGTRSYNEQFF
>TRBV3-1/TRBV3-2|once|TRBD2|TRBJ2-3
TGTGCCAGCAGCCCAAGCGGGGGGGCCGCAGATACGCAGTATTTT
CASSPSGGAADTQYF
>TRBV5-4|-|TRBD1|TRBJ2-3
TGTGCCAGCAGCCGGGGACAGAACTGGAGGGATACGCAGTATTTT
CASSRGQNWRDTQYF
>TRBV30|-|-|TRBJ2-7
TGTGCCTGGAGTGTACAGGGTTCCCACGAGCAGTACTTC
CAWSVQGSHEQYF
>TRBV19|once|-|TRBJ1-1
TGTGCCAGTACCCCCTGGACGGGCGGAATGGACGCTGAAGCTTTCTTT
CASTPWTGGMDAEAFF
>TRBV5-1|-|-|TRBJ1-4
TGCGCCAGCAGCCGGGGACCGACAGATGAAAAACTGTTTTTT
CASSRGPTDEKLFF
>TRBV5-4|-|TRBD1|TRBJ1-4
TGTGCCAGCAGCTTGGCGGGACAGGGAGGCGAAAAACTGTTTTTT
CASSLAGQGGEKLFF
>TRBV18|-|-|TRBJ2-1
TGTGCCAGCTTGCCCAGGGGCTACAATGAGCAGTTCTTC
CASLPRGYNEQFF
>TRBV6-2/TRBV6-3|-|TRBD1|TRBJ1-4
TGTGCCAGCAGTTGGACAGGGGCTAGTGAAAAACTGTTTTTT
CASSWTGASEKLFF
>TRBV25-1|-|TRBD2|TRBJ2-2
TGTGCCAGCAGTGAGACTAGCGGGCCAGGGGAGCTGTTTTTT
CASSETSGPGELFF
>TRBV11-2|-|-|TRBJ2-1
TGTGCCAGCAGCCGGACTCCGTACAATGAGCAGTTCTTC
CASSRTPYNEQFF
>TRBV12-5|once|TRBD1|TRBJ1-6
TGTGCTAGTGCTCCCCAGGGGGCTGGTAATTCACCCCTCCACTTT
CASAPQGAGNSPLHF
>TRBV14|-|-|TRBJ2-5
TGTGCCAGCAGCCCTGGACAGTACCAAGAGACCCAGTACTTC
CASSPGQYQETQYF
>TRBV5-4|-|-|TRBJ1-1
TGTGCCAGCAGCTATCGCACCAAGAACACTGAAGCTTTCTTT
CASSYRTKNTEAFF
>TRBV6-5|-|TRBD1|TRBJ1-2
TGTGCCAGCAGTTACTCCCACAGGGGGTATGGCTACACCTTC
CASSYSHRGYGYTF
>TRBV9|-|-|TRBJ2-3
TGTGCCAGCAGCCCCAAACTCTTGGGAATAGATACGCAGTATTTT
CASSPKLLGIDTQYF
>TRBV3-1/TRBV3-2|-|-|TRBJ1-1
TGTGCCAGCAGCCTCACCCAAAGAGGGTCAGAAGCTTTCTTT
CASSLTQRGSEAFF
>TRBV27|-|-|TRBJ1-2
TGTGCCAGCAGTTCCCGGACCCAACTCTATGGCTACACCTTC
CASSSRTQLYGYTF
>TRBV10-2|-|-|TRBJ1-1
TGCGCCAGCAGTGGTGGGCTGGATTGGGAGGCTGAAGCTTTCTTT
CASSGGLDWEAEAFF
>TRBV19|-|-|TRBJ1-5
TGTGCCAGTTCCCGACAGGTTAATAGCAATCAGCCCCAGCATTTT
CASSRQVNSNQPQHF
>TRBV11-2|-|-|TRBJ2-5
TGTGCCAGCAGCTTAGATGCGGGATCAGAGACCCAGTACTTC
CASSLDAGSETQYF
>TRBV19|-|TRBD2|TRBJ2-7
TGTGCCAGTAGTATGGTGTCGGGGGGGCCGGGCGAGCAGTACTTC
CASSMVSGGPGEQYF
>TRBV2|-|-|TRBJ1-1
TGTGCCAGCCGCGGTTGGAGCACTGAAGCTTTCTTT
CASRGWSTEAFF
>TRBV5-1|-|TRBD2|TRBJ2-3
TGCGCCAGCAGCTTGACTAGCGAGAAAGGAGATACGCAGTATTTT
CASSLTSEKGDTQYF
>TRBV7-8|-|-|TRBJ1-1
TGTGCCAGCCGGGGGGTCGCACGGACTGAAGCTTTCTTT
CASRGVARTEAFF
>TRBV19|-|-|TRBJ1-2
TGTGCCAGTAGTAATGTGGGACTCCTTGGCTATGGCTACACCTTC
CASSNVGLLGYGYTF
>TRBV4-2|-|TRBD1|TRBJ1-1
TGTGCCAGCCAAGGGGGGACAGGGGAGACTGAAGCTTTCTTT
CASQGGTGETEAFF
>TRBV7-9|once|-|TRBJ1-3
TGTGCCAGCAGCTTAGCGGTCTCTGGAAACACCATATATTTT
CASSLAVSGNTIYF
>TRBV27|-|-|TRBJ1-2
TGTGCCAGCAGTCCCGGATTCCCCTATGGCTACACCTTC
CASSPGFPYGYTF
>TRBV13|-|-|TRBJ2-1
TGTGCCAGCAGCTCGGGACGGATCTCCTACAATGAGCAGTTCTTC
CASSSGRISYNEQFF
>TRBV5-6|-|TRBD1|TRBJ1-1
TGTGCCAGCAGCTTAAAAATGGGACAGGGTTACACTGAAGCTTTCTTT
CASSLKMGQGYTEAFF
>TRBV11-2|-|TRBD1|TRBJ2-7
TGTGCCAGCAGCTTAGATCTACGGACAGGTGTGCACGAGCAGTACTTC
CASSLDLRTGVHEQYF
>TRBV9|-|-|TRBJ2-2
TGTGCCAGCAGCCTACGTCCCCAGAACACCGGGGAGCTGTTTTTT
CASSLRPQNTGELFF
>TRBV11-2|-|-|TRBJ1-2
TGTGCCAGCAGCTTAGAACTAAGAGGCTACACCTTC
CASSLELRGYTF
>TRBV7-8|-|TRBD2|TRBJ2-1
TGTGCCAGCACCTCGGGGCGGCGGGAGCGGGGGGATGAGCAGTTCTTC
CASTSGRRERGDEQFF
>TRBV7-8|-|-|TRBJ1-2
TGTGCCAGCAGCTTAAGGCTGAAGAACTATGGCTACACCTTC
CASSLRLKNYGYTF
>TRBV2|-|-|TRBJ1-3
TGTGCCAGCAGTGAACGGGTGGGGAACACCATATATTTT
CASSERVGNTIYF
>TRBV3-1/TRBV3-2|-|TRBD1|TRBJ2-1
TGTGCCAGCAGGGGACAGGGGGTGGATGAGCAGTTCTTC
CASRGQGVDEQFF
>TRBV9|-|TRBD1|TRBJ2-3
TGTGCCAGCAGCGCATCAGGGGGTTATACGCAGTATTTT
CASSASGGYTQYF